This TCR beta chain was recovered during a study of somatic mutations in cytotoxic T cells in rheumatoid arthritis. Whole-study findings and limits: CD8+ clonality increased with age in rheumatoid arthritis patients but not in healthy controls. Of more than 55 patients, fewer than 10 had a largest CD8+ clone that exceeded 20% of CD8+ cells.

Comments on this clone: Its antigen is undetermined.

The repertoire was sequenced with immunoSEQ multiplex PCR; TCRdb's copy has only in-frame clones and lacks some. Of 19,000 or so clones detected, approximately 83% appear once; the ten largest clones hold roughly 9.8%. Purity of the CD4+ and CD8+ cells, isolated by positive magnetic bead selection, was checked by flow cytometry. The TCR sequence derives from a man between 18 and 29 years old with rheumatoid arthritis. Sequencing input: CD8+ T cells sorted from blood.

The chain's CDR3 is CASTPSRTPNTGELFF. CDR3 sequence (DNA): TGTGCCAGTACCCCCTCCCGGACTCCGAACACCGGGGAGCTGTTTTTT. The chain has TRBV19 and TRBJ2-2; maybe TRBD2 (5 bases). CDR1 LNHDA and CDR2 SQIVND come from the germline V gene (reference sequence). Trimming took off 7 bases at V and 0 bases at J, with 15 bases between the two ends. This CDR3 is built from 16 residues.